This is a list of T cell receptor beta chains from one sample in a study of shared clonotypes between healthy human individuals. Method: immunoSEQ multiplex PCR; TCRdb's copy keeps in-frame clones and lacks some. The sample has around 1.6 million clones; 95% to 99% are singletons. The material sequenced was naive CD4+ T cells sorted from blood. The receptor source for this set is a man in his thirties or forties in good health. CDR3s include the opening cysteine and the closing phenylalanine or tryptophan. D genes are given only for firm matches. Clone size is given for some rows only: seen once, a few or many times, or a class if the clone is expanded.

D	V	J	size	CDR3	DNA
NA	TRBV7-3	TRBJ2-2	NA	CASSSEGVTGELFF	TGTGCCAGCAGCTCGGAGGGTGTCACCGGGGAGCTGTTTTTT
NA	TRBV5-4	TRBJ2-4	NA	CASSWDSPGGNIQYF	TGTGCCAGCAGCTGGGACAGCCCGGGGGGAAACATTCAGTACTTC
NA	TRBV27	TRBJ2-3	NA	CASSFRGDTQYF	TGTGCCAGCAGTTTTCGAGGAGATACGCAGTATTTT
TRBD2	TRBV19	TRBJ2-2	NA	CASSQAGAITGELFF	TGTGCCAGTAGTCAAGCGGGGGCTATCACCGGGGAGCTGTTTTTT
NA	TRBV16	TRBJ2-7	NA	CASSRVLGEQYF	TGTGCCAGCAGCCGGGTACTGGGCGAGCAGTACTTC
TRBD2	TRBV28	TRBJ2-1	NA	CASSRLAGVNEQFF	TGTGCCAGTAGTAGACTAGCGGGAGTCAATGAGCAGTTCTTC
NA	TRBV21-1	TRBJ2-7	NA	CASSRRQGCGKYEQYF	TGTGCCAGCAGCAGACGACAGGGCTGTGGTAAATACGAGCAGTACTTC
TRBD1	TRBV5-5	TRBJ2-7	NA	CASSFSGGEFYEQYF	TGTGCCAGCAGCTTCTCAGGGGGCGAATTCTACGAGCAGTACTTC
TRBD2	TRBV4-1	TRBJ2-6	NA	CASSQDGLAGFSGANVLTF	TGCGCCAGCAGCCAAGATGGGCTAGCGGGGTTCTCTGGGGCCAACGTCCTGACTTTC
TRBD1	TRBV5-1	TRBJ2-7	NA	CASSWDRATYEQYF	TGCGCCAGCAGCTGGGACAGGGCCACCTACGAGCAGTACTTC
NA	TRBV6-6	TRBJ2-1	NA	CASIERTYNEQFF	TGTGCCAGCATAGAACGGACCTACAATGAGCAGTTCTTC
NA	TRBV7-2	TRBJ2-2	NA	CASSWIRHRELFF	TGTGCCAGCAGCTGGATCCGTCATCGGGAGCTGTTTTTT
TRBD1	TRBV5-8	TRBJ1-4	NA	CASSLGTGGPTNEKLFF	TGTGCCAGCAGCTTGGGCACAGGGGGCCCAACTAATGAAAAACTGTTTTTT
TRBD2	TRBV7-8	TRBJ2-5	once	CASSLRVSGGRETQYF	TGTGCCAGCAGCTTAAGGGTTTCGGGGGGAAGAGAGACCCAGTACTTC
TRBD1	TRBV18	TRBJ1-2	NA	CASSDGTGGDYGYTF	TGTGCCAGCTCGGATGGGACAGGGGGCGACTATGGCTACACCTTC
TRBD1	TRBV28	TRBJ2-1	NA	CASSQKTGASSYNEQFF	TGTGCCAGCAGTCAAAAAACAGGGGCCAGCTCCTACAATGAGCAGTTCTTC
TRBD1	TRBV7-2	TRBJ1-2	NA	CASSPGTGAGYGYTF	TGTGCCAGCAGCCCCGGGACAGGGGCGGGTTATGGCTACACCTTC
TRBD2	TRBV10-3	TRBJ2-7	once	CAIRSTSGYEQYF	TGTGCCATCAGGTCGACTAGCGGGTACGAGCAGTACTTC
NA	TRBV6-5	TRBJ2-7	once	CASSPGPTYEQYF	TGTGCCAGCAGCCCCGGGCCCACCTACGAGCAGTACTTC
NA	TRBV28	TRBJ1-1	NA	CASSQGLLNTEAFF	TGTGCCAGCAGCCAGGGACTTCTCAACACTGAAGCTTTCTTT
NA	TRBV11-1	TRBJ2-3	NA	CASSLDPPPVTDTQYF	TGTGCCAGCAGCTTGGACCCACCACCGGTGACAGATACGCAGTATTTT
NA	TRBV5-1	TRBJ2-2	NA	CASSLAPNPGTGELFF	TGCGCCAGCAGCTTGGCTCCAAACCCAGGGACCGGGGAGCTGTTTTTT
NA	TRBV19	TRBJ1-4	NA	CASSIGTGNEKLFF	TGTGCCAGTAGTATCGGGACGGGGAATGAAAAACTGTTTTTT
NA	TRBV10-3	TRBJ1-1	NA	CAISDREGEAFF	TGTGCCATCAGTGACAGGGAGGGTGAAGCTTTCTTT
NA	TRBV28	TRBJ2-3	NA	CASSLPTLGGKTTDTQYF	TGTGCCAGCAGTTTACCAACCCTTGGGGGCAAAACCACAGATACGCAGTATTTT
NA	TRBV10-2	TRBJ2-7	NA	CASSGVALSYEQYF	TGCGCCAGCAGTGGGGTAGCGTTGTCCTACGAGCAGTACTTC
NA	TRBV30	TRBJ1-5	NA	CAWNKGTSNQPQHF	TGTGCCTGGAATAAAGGGACTAGTAATCAGCCCCAGCATTTT
TRBD1	TRBV5-1	TRBJ1-1	NA	CASSWSGTGDTEAFF	TGCGCCAGCAGCTGGTCCGGGACAGGGGACACTGAAGCTTTCTTT
NA	TRBV6-6	TRBJ2-1	NA	CASAAYNEQFF	TGCGCCTCGGCCGCCTACAATGAGCAGTTCTTC
NA	TRBV19	TRBJ1-5	once	CASTGTGFQPQHF	TGTGCCAGTACCGGGACTGGGTTTCAGCCCCAGCATTTT
NA	TRBV25-1	TRBJ1-3	NA	CASRDEKDTIYF	TGTGCCAGCAGGGACGAGAAGGACACCATATATTTT
TRBD1	TRBV7-9	TRBJ2-1	NA	CASSRDRGPYNEQFF	TGTGCCAGCAGCAGGGACAGGGGGCCCTACAATGAGCAGTTCTTC
NA	TRBV5-1	TRBJ2-1	NA	CASSLVLASNEQFF	TGCGCCAGCAGCTTGGTACTAGCCAGCAATGAGCAGTTCTTC
NA	TRBV6-6	TRBJ2-3	NA	CATWALGEQYF	TGTGCCACCTGGGCCCTTGGCGAGCAGTATTTT
NA	TRBV27	TRBJ1-3	NA	CASSLSGANSGNTIYF	TGTGCCAGCAGTTTATCTGGGGCAAACTCTGGAAACACCATATATTTT
NA	TRBV27	TRBJ2-7	once	CASSSWEGAGREQYF	TGTGCCAGCAGTTCGTGGGAAGGTGCGGGACGGGAGCAGTACTTC
NA	TRBV9	TRBJ2-2	NA	CASSVQTGAGELFF	TGTGCCAGCAGCGTGCAGACTGGAGCCGGGGAGCTGTTTTTT
NA	TRBV10-3	TRBJ2-1	NA	CAISGFSDNEQFF	TGTGCCATCAGTGGGTTTTCTGACAATGAGCAGTTCTTC
NA	TRBV5-8	TRBJ1-2	NA	CASSFPIHNSNYGYTF	TGTGCCAGCAGCTTCCCCATCCACAACTCCAACTATGGCTACACCTTC
TRBD1	TRBV9	TRBJ2-5	NA	CASSGAGGPETQYF	TGTGCCAGCAGCGGGGCAGGGGGCCCTGAGACCCAGTACTTC
TRBD2	TRBV28	TRBJ2-3	NA	CASRTSGIDRTDTQYF	TGTGCCAGCCGGACTAGCGGGATCGACCGCACAGATACGCAGTATTTT
NA	TRBV5-8	TRBJ2-2	NA	CASSLRLNTGELFF	TGTGCCAGCAGCTTGCGGCTGAACACCGGGGAGCTGTTTTTT
NA	TRBV6-5	TRBJ2-7	NA	CASDTPYEQYF	TGTGCCAGTGACACCCCCTACGAGCAGTACTTC
TRBD1	TRBV5-6	TRBJ2-7	NA	CASSPGQGTSYEQYF	TGTGCCAGCAGCCCGGGACAGGGGACTTCCTACGAGCAGTACTTC
TRBD2	TRBV5-4	TRBJ2-7	NA	CASSLITGTSLYEQYF	TGTGCCAGCAGCTTGATCACCGGGACTAGCCTCTACGAGCAGTACTTC
NA	TRBV29-1	TRBJ2-7	NA	CSASQGPYEQYF	TGCAGCGCCTCTCAGGGCCCCTACGAGCAGTACTTC
NA	TRBV11-2	TRBJ1-2	once	CASKPLQGSRTTGYTF	TGTGCCAGCAAACCCTTGCAGGGTTCTCGGACTACTGGCTACACCTTC
NA	TRBV19	TRBJ2-7	NA	CASKRQEGPEQYF	TGTGCCAGTAAGAGGCAGGAAGGACCCGAGCAGTACTTC
NA	TRBV11-2	TRBJ1-4	NA	CASSFPTGIEEKLFF	TGTGCCAGCAGCTTCCCCACAGGGATAGAAGAAAAACTGTTTTTT